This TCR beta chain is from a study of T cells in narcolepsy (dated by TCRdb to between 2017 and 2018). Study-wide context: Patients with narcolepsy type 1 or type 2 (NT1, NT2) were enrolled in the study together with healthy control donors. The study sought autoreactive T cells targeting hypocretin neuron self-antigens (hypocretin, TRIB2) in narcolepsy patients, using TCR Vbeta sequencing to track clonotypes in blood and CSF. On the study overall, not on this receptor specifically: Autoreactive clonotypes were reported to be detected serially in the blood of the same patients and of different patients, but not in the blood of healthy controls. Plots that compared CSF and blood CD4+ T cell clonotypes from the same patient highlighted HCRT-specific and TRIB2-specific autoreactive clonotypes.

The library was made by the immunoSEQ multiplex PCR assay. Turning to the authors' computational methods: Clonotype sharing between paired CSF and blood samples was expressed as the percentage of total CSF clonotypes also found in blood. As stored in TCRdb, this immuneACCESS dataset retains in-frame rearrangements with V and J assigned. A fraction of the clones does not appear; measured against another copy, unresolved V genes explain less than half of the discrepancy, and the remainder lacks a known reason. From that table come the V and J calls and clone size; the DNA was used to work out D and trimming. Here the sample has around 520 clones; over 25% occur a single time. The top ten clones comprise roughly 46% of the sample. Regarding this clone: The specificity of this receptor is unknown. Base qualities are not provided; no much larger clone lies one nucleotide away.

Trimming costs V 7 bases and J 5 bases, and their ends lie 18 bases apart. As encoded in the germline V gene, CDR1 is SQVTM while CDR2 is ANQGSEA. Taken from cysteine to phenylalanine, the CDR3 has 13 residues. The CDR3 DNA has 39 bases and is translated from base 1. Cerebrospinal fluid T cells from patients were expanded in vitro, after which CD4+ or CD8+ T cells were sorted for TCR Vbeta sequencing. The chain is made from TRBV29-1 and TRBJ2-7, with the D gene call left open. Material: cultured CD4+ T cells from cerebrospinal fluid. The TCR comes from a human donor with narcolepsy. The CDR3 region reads CSARYSVTNEQYF. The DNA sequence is TGCAGCGCCCGGTACAGTGTTACCAACGAGCAGTACTTC.